This TCR beta chain originates from a study of human T cells and chemical hapten exposure (dated by TCRdb to the early 2020s). For context, the study as a whole: For sensitization, 2% DPC in acetone was applied to a roughly 2 cm by roughly 2 cm area of upper inner arm skin. Weekly therapeutic DPC doses were additionally applied to the scalp of patients throughout the roughly 23-week study period. Patch testing on the upper back used Finn chambers containing 0.01% DPC, with scoring done after 6 days according to International Contact Dermatitis Research Group standards. Most of the patients in the cohort were female, and the cohort covered alopecia areata with under or over 50% scalp involvement, alopecia totalis and alopecia universalis. Libraries were combined into a pool for sequencing, and differences in TCR yield between samples came mainly from small differences in library volumes within the pool. Peripheral blood TCR repertoire changes were tracked in vivo in alopecia patients during primary and secondary sensitization to the hapten diphenylcyclopropenone (DPC). Blood was sampled from patients pre-sensitization (week 0) and at 2, 6 and about 24 weeks after DPC sensitization. Approximately 28 alopecia patients provided blood for TCR sequencing at one to four time points (pre-sensitization, 2, 6 and 24 weeks).

Broader findings and caveats from the paper: After repeated subsampling, the strength of the expansion versus patch-test correlation and the threshold at which it became significant changed. All patients had alopecia, a presumed autoimmune disease, so their immune response might differ from that of healthy individuals. The number of TCRs above 1 in 1000 frequency did not change with DPC sensitization; there was no evidence of global repertoire structure alterations. A positive correlation was found between the number of PT1 expanded TCRs and patch test score, with significance reached at thresholds 8, 16 and 32 but not 4. Expanded TCRs formed significantly more large CDR3 similarity clusters than pre-sensitization or healthy control sets, consistent with antigen-driven responses.

Read against the paper, the sample's time point label means: pre-sensitization, week 0. Per the publication, the treatment or condition label means: therapeutic diphenylcyclopropenone sensitization with weekly scalp DPC. At each patch-test visit, blood was drawn before the patch test was applied. Patients were considered eligible if aged 18 to 70, diagnosed with alopecia and deemed suitable for DPC therapy, and patients were excluded if pregnant. Total RNA was extracted from unfractionated whole blood collected in Tempus Blood RNA tubes. Library method: RACE. Sequenced on a NextSeq 500. Library preparation attached unique molecular identifiers to individual cDNA molecules for quantitative, reproducible TCR counting. Both TCR alpha and TCR beta chains were sequenced from each blood RNA sample. As for how the authors treated the data: A median of about 89,000 TCRs per sample was observed, with a range of about 20,000 to 750,000. V, J and CDR3 annotation of the TCR reads was performed with the Decombinator software suite. For PS versus PT1 abundance plots, all samples were subsampled to the same number of TCRs (28,000). TCRs were defined as expanded if absent before sensitization and observed at least eight times at the 2-week time point. The public sequencing data were trimmed at Q25 with fastp and processed into clonotypes with MiXCR by TCRdb, which kept only in-frame beta chains. One record per CDR3 amino acid sequence lists the most common genes and DNA. The V and J calls shown here were made by TCRdb, not taken from the authors' results. Present in this sample are tens of thousands of distinct CDR3 sequences, 9.5% to 10% of which were seen just once. The ten most abundant clones make up 8% to 10% of the sample.

This clonotype was detected ten times or more. There is no known antigen for this receptor. Base qualities are not at hand, and no much larger clone is one base apart. Spanning cysteine to phenylalanine, the CDR3 consists of 15 amino acids. Only the CDR3 DNA is retained, 45 bases long and in frame from the first base. Clipping removes 3 bases from V and 9 bases from J, with 11 as the unmatched junction base count. CDR1 and CDR2 were assigned from the germline V gene as SGDLS and YYNGEE. The sequenced sample was whole blood, obtained in connection with sensitization to the hapten diphenylcyclopropenone (DPC). The receptor comes from a man aged 40-50 years with alopecia areata. Some clones in this sample may be carry-over from other donors' samples. This chain joins TRBV9 to TRBJ2-1, with 8 central nucleotides matching TRBD2. The DNA sequence is given as TGTGCCAGCAGCGCCCCGGGACTAGTCGGTTCTGAGCAGTTCTTC. Translation gives CASSAPGLVGSEQFF.